This T cell receptor (beta chain) was captured by sequencing in a study of CD8+CD57+ T cells in acquired aplastic anemia. Background on the study: Mean DNA quantity obtained from sorted CD4+ and CD8+ cells was about 3.5 ug.

Study findings and constraints: About 29 CD8+ CDR3 sequences occurred in both the patients and the controls.

In its sample, this clonotype was seen a few times. Its specificity is unknown. Both TCR beta VDJ combination and CDR3 sequence profiling were carried out. Genomic DNA was the template for this profiling. MiXCR was run by TCRdb on the reads, yielding one entry per CDR3 protein. The repertoire consists of 150,000 to 200,000 distinct CDR3 sequences, with 40% to 50% occurring once and the leading ten covering more than 1%. Patients chosen for sequencing had CD8+CD57+ cells that had expanded, as shown by flow cytometry. The V end lost 4 bases, the J end lost 3 bases, and 12 bases lay between the germline ends. The CDR3 is 13 amino acids. From germline, CDR1 is DFQATT and CDR2 SNEGSKA (reference sequence).

Sample: sorted CD4+, CD8+, or CD8+CD57+ T cells (not recorded which) from PBMCs. The chain has TRBV20-1 and TRBJ1-1; no firm D call. The source is a human donor with aplastic anemia. The CDR3 spells CSAKSTQYTEAFF. CDR3 DNA sequence: TGCAGTGCTAAATCTACGCAGTACACTGAAGCTTTCTTT.